This T cell receptor (beta chain) came from a study of Ad26.COV2.S vaccination and SARS-CoV-2 variants. Overall study: This donor came from the COV1001 trial of Ad26.COV2.S. Ad26.COV2.S given intramuscularly, once or twice 56 days apart.

Study results and caveats: Spike-specific TCR breadth was greater in vaccine than placebo recipients.

Assay: immunoSEQ multiplex PCR; the TCRdb copy retains only in-frame clones and omits some. The data contain approximately 400,000 clones, under 90% of them singletons. Treatment defined: roughly 18 received Ad26.COV2.S at low or high dose, single or two shots; several received placebo; per-sample allocation not given. Sample collection was performed on day 63 after the first vaccine or placebo injection. The germline V and J ends were trimmed by 0 bases and 8 bases, with 10 bases remaining between them. The germline V gene has CDR1 LNHNV and CDR2 YYDKDF (reference sequence). The CDR3 is 13 amino acids. In its sample, this clone was seen once. Its antigen remains unknown.

The origin of this receptor is a person aged 18-65 years who received the Ad26.COV2.S COVID-19 vaccine or a placebo. The gene calls are TRBV15 and TRBJ1-2; possibly TRBD1 for D (5 bases). The sample was peripheral blood, taken in a trial of Ad26.COV2.S vaccine versus placebo. CDR3 region: CATSRDKWGGYTF. The CDR3 DNA sequence: TGTGCCACCAGCAGAGACAAATGGGGCGGCTACACCTTC.